This T cell receptor (beta chain) appears in the sequencing data of a study of blood T cell repertoires in COVID-19. Assay used: immunoSEQ multiplex PCR; TCRdb lists only in-frame clones, some missing. The table has around 230,000 clones, 70% to 90% seen once; the top ten hold approximately 10%. This receptor was obtained from a man aged 50 or older with COVID-19, enrolled during active disease. Specimen: peripheral blood.

CDR3 nucleotide sequence: TGTGCCCGCCTATCCCCCAGGGTTTATAATTCACCCCTCCACTTT. This sequence encodes CARLSPRVYNSPLHF. The V and J genes are TRBV21-1 and TRBJ1-6; the table assigns TRBD1, which was not confirmed against the DNA. TRBV21-1 constitutes a pseudogene. The CDR3 contains 15 residues.